Reported below is one T cell receptor (beta chain). Seattle's enrolled individuals joined amid active infection and were then monitored longitudinally. The CDR3 is 15 residues long. Germline V gene data show CDR1 as MNHEY and CDR2 as SVGAGI. Deletions cut 6 bases from V and 6 bases from J, with 18 bases between. This sample was taken from a study of blood T cell repertoires in COVID-19. For the study at large: The United States, Italy and Spain were the sources of the acute and convalescent COVID-19 samples.

Study processing details: Estimation of nucleated cell counts relied on the amplification of reference gene primers. Assay: immunoSEQ multiplex PCR; the TCRdb copy retains only in-frame clones and omits some. V and J calls and clone size are given by that table; D and trimming were obtained from the DNA. The data show about 300,000 clones, roughly 86% seen once. The sample taken for sequencing was peripheral blood. The chain carries TRBV6-5 and TRBJ1-5; D is perhaps TRBD1 (6 bases). This sequence was found in a woman aged 30 to 39 with COVID-19, enrolled during active disease. CDR3 in amino acids: CASSPRRQGFQPQHF. CDR3 in DNA: TGTGCCAGCAGCCCCCGGCGGCAGGGGTTTCAGCCCCAGCATTTT.